A single TCR beta chain is shown here with its context. In the study's own analysis: Estimation of nucleated cell counts relied on the amplification of reference gene primers. Profiling relied on immunoSEQ multiplex PCR, and the TCRdb table lists in-frame clones only, not all of them. That table supplies the V and J calls and clone size; D and trimming were determined from the DNA. Of under 95,000 clones in the sample, about nine tenths were seen once. This entry belongs to a study of blood T cell repertoires in COVID-19. Study-wide context: The samples span acute and convalescent COVID-19 from the United States, Italy and Spain. Sources were T cells, B-cell-depleted T cells, or PBMCs; the material itself was cDNA or gDNA.

V lost 3 bases, J lost 3 bases, and 5 bases stayed unmatched. The CDR3 totals 14 residues. CDR1 SGHRS and CDR2 YFSETQ come from the germline V gene. The sample was peripheral blood. The V and J genes are TRBV5-1 and TRBJ2-7; 8 bases match TRBD1. The sequence was collected from a woman of 80 years or more with acute or convalescent COVID-19. The CDR3 loop reads CASSYNGQGYEQYF. In nucleotides, the CDR3 is TGCGCCAGCAGCTACAATGGACAGGGCTACGAGCAGTACTTC.